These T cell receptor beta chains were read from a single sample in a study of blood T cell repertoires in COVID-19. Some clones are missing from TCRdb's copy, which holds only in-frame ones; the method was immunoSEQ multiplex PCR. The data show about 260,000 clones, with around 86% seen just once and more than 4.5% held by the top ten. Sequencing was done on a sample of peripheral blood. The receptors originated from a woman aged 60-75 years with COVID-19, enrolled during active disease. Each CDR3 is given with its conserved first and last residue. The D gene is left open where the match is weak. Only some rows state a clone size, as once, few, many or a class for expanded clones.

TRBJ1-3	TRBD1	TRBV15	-	CATSRDRPGGISGNTIYF	TGTGCCACCAGCAGAGATAGGCCAGGGGGAATCTCTGGAAACACCATATATTTT
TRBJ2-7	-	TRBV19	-	CASSKGQNYEQYF	TGTGCCAGTAGTAAGGGACAAAACTACGAGCAGTACTTC
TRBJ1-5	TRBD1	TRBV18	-	CASSPGTGFNQPQHF	TGTGCCAGCTCACCCGGGACAGGCTTCAATCAGCCCCAGCATTTT
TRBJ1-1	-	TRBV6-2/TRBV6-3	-	CASSYRDLRVNTEAFF	TGTGCCAGCAGTTACCGGGACTTGCGCGTGAACACTGAAGCTTTCTTT
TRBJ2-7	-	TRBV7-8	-	CASSSTREYHEQYF	TGTGCCAGCAGTTCTACCCGGGAGTATCACGAGCAGTACTTC
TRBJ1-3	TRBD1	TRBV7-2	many	CASSFRGPIGGNTIYF	TGTGCCAGCAGCTTTAGGGGGCCCATAGGCGGAAACACCATATATTTT
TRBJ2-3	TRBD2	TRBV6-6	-	CASSRGLAGGYTDTQYF	TGTGCCAGCAGTCGTGGACTAGCGGGAGGCTACACAGATACGCAGTATTTT
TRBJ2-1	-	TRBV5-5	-	CASSLGLAPHNEQFF	TGTGCCAGCAGCTTGGGGCTAGCCCCCCACAATGAGCAGTTCTTC
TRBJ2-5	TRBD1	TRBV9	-	CASSPQGASQTQYF	TGTGCCAGCAGCCCCCAGGGGGCGAGTCAGACCCAGTACTTC
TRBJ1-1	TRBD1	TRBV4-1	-	CASSLGHGSTGTTEAFF	TGCGCCAGCAGCCTGGGTCATGGCTCGACAGGGACCACTGAAGCTTTCTTT
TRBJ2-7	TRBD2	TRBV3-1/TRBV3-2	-	CASSLLRGEDEQYF	TGTGCCAGCAGCCTGCTACGGGGGGAGGACGAGCAGTACTTC
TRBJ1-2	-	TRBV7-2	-	CASSLGVGGASLYGYTF	TGTGCCAGCAGCTTAGGGGTTGGCGGGGCCAGCCTCTATGGCTACACCTTC
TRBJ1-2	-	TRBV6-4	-	CASSDSQGRYGYTF	TGTGCCAGCAGTGACTCACAGGGACGCTATGGCTACACCTTC
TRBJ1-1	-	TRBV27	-	CASSPGGGNTEAFF	TGTGCCAGCAGTCCCGGGGGGGGGAACACTGAAGCTTTCTTT
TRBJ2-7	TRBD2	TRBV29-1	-	CSASIGLVNDEQYF	TGCAGCGCATCAATAGGACTAGTCAACGACGAGCAGTACTTC
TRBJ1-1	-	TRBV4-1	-	CASSHLQNTEAFF	TGCGCCAGCAGCCATTTACAGAACACTGAAGCTTTCTTT
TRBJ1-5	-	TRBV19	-	CASSITVYGNQPQHF	TGTGCCAGTAGTATCACGGTTTATGGCAATCAGCCCCAGCATTTT
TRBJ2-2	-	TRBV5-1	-	CASSLQWLTGELFF	TGCGCCAGCAGCTTGCAATGGCTTACCGGGGAGCTGTTTTTT
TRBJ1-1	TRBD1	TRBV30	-	CAWRSGGFTEAFF	TGTGCCTGGAGGTCAGGGGGTTTCACTGAAGCTTTCTTT
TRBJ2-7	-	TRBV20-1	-	CSANETPVYEQYF	TGCAGTGCTAATGAGACACCCGTCTACGAGCAGTACTTC
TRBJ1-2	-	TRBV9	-	CASRGQGYTF	TGTGCCAGCAGGGGGCAAGGCTACACCTTC
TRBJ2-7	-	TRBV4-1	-	CASSQARPTYEQYF	TGCGCCAGCAGCCAAGCCAGGCCTACCTACGAGCAGTACTTC
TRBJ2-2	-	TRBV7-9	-	CASSFGQNTGELFF	TGTGCCAGCAGCTTTGGGCAGAACACCGGGGAGCTGTTTTTT
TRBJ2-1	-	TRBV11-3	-	CASSIRSGSGEQFF	TGTGCCAGCAGCATTAGGTCCGGGTCCGGTGAGCAGTTCTTC
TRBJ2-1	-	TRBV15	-	CATSRAEGYNEQFF	TGTGCCACCAGCAGAGCAGAGGGCTACAATGAGCAGTTCTTC
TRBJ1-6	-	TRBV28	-	CASSYPRRTPLHF	TGTGCCAGCAGTTACCCCAGGAGGACACCCCTCCACTTT
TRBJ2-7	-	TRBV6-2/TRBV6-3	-	CASSTHLSGPQAGEQYF	TGTGCCAGCAGCACCCACTTGTCCGGACCACAGGCCGGGGAGCAGTACTTC
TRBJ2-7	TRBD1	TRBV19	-	CASSPPGGSRYEQYF	TGTGCCAGTAGTCCACCAGGGGGTAGTCGGTACGAGCAGTACTTC
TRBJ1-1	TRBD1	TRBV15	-	CATSREQGTNTEAFF	TGTGCCACCAGCAGAGAACAGGGGACGAACACTGAAGCTTTCTTT
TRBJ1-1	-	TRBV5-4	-	CASSSAGAAFF	TGTGCCAGCAGCAGTGCAGGGGCGGCTTTCTTT
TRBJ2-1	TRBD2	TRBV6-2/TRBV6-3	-	CASSYMGLATNEQFF	TGTGCCAGCAGTTACATGGGACTAGCGACCAATGAGCAGTTCTTC
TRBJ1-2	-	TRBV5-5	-	CASSLGSRRANYGYTF	TGTGCCAGCAGCTTGGGTTCGCGGAGAGCTAACTATGGCTACACCTTC
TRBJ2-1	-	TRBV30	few	CAWSISGPYNEQFF	TGTGCCTGGAGTATTAGCGGTCCTTACAATGAGCAGTTCTTC
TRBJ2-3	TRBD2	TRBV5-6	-	CASSTTSAADTQYF	TGTGCCAGCAGCACAACTAGCGCCGCAGATACGCAGTATTTT
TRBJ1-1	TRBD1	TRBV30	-	CAWSVRGRLTEAFF	TGTGCCTGGAGTGTAAGGGGGCGCCTCACTGAAGCTTTCTTT
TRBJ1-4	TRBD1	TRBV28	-	CASISGGQYFNEKLFF	TGTGCCAGCATCTCCGGGGGACAGTATTTTAATGAAAAACTGTTTTTT
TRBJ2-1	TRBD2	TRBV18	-	CASSPLRFRAGVTFEDEQFF	TGTGCCAGCTCACCACTCAGATTTCGAGCGGGAGTAACATTCGAGGATGAGCAGTTCTTC
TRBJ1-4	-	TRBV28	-	CASSLRQGREKLFF	TGTGCCAGCAGTCTCCGGCAGGGTCGCGAAAAACTGTTTTTT
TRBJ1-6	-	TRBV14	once	CASSQEGRGFGSPLHF	TGTGCCAGCAGCCAAGAAGGCAGGGGATTTGGTTCACCCCTCCACTTT
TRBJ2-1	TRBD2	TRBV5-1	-	CASSFLASGEQFF	TGCGCCAGCAGCTTCCTCGCTAGCGGTGAGCAGTTCTTC
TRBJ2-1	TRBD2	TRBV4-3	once	CASCLQERAGGSYNEQFF	TGCGCCAGCTGTCTCCAGGAGCGGGCGGGGGGCTCCTACAATGAGCAGTTCTTC
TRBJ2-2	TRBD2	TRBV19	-	CASTLAEKPTGELFF	TGTGCCAGTACGCTAGCGGAAAAACCAACCGGGGAGCTGTTTTTT
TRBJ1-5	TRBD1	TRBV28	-	CASSPPTGGQPQHF	TGTGCCAGCAGTCCCCCGACAGGGGGTCAGCCCCAGCATTTT
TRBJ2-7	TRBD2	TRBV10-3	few	CAITPNGAGGPYEQYF	TGTGCCATCACCCCAAATGGGGCGGGAGGGCCCTACGAGCAGTACTTC
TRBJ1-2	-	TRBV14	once	CASSQAGGQTYGYTF	TGTGCCAGCAGCCAAGCCGGAGGGCAGACCTATGGCTACACCTTC
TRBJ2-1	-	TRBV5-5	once	CASSLVYRSLSYNEQFF	TGTGCCAGCAGCTTGGTGTACAGGTCCCTCTCCTACAATGAGCAGTTCTTC
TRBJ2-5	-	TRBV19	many	CASSAFLQGQETQYF	TGTGCCAGTAGTGCATTCTTACAGGGCCAAGAGACCCAGTACTTC
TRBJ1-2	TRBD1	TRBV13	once	CASSQGGEFTGGYTF	TGTGCCAGCAGCCAAGGGGGCGAATTTACAGGGGGCTACACCTTC
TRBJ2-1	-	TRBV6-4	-	CASSNFADNEQFF	TGTGCCAGCAGCAACTTTGCGGACAATGAGCAGTTCTTC
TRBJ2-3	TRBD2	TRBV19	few	CASRVAGADTQYF	TGTGCCAGTAGGGTAGCGGGAGCAGATACGCAGTATTTT